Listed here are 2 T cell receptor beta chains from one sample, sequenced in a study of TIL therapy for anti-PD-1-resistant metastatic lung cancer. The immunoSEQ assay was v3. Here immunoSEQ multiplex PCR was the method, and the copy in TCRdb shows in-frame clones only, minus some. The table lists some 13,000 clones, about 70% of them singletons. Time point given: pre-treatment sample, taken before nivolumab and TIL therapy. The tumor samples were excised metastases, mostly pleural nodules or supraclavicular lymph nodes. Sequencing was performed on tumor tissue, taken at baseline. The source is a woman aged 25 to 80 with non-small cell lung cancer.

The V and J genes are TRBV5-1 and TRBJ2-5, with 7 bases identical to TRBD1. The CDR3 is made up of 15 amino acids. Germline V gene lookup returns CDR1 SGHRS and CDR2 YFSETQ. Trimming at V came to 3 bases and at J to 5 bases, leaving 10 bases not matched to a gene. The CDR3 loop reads CASSSLGQAAETQYF. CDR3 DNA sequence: TGCGCCAGCAGCTCCCTCGGACAGGCCGCCGAGACCCAGTACTTC.

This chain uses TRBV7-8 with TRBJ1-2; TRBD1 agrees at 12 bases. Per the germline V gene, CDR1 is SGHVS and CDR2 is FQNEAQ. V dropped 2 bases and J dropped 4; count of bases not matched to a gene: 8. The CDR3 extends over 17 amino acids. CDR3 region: CASSLNPGTGGIYGYTF. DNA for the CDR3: TGTGCCAGCAGCTTAAACCCTGGGACAGGGGGCATCTATGGCTACACCTTC.